This T cell receptor beta chain came from a study of blood T cell repertoires in COVID-19. Sequenced by immunoSEQ multiplex PCR; TCRdb stores in-frame clones only, minus some. The sample includes approximately 200,000 clones, around four fifths of them seen just once. Germline assignment: CDR1 LNHDA and CDR2 SQIVND (reference sequence). V gave up 2 bases and J gave up 1 base, with 8 bases separating them. The CDR3 extends over 15 amino acids. The sequenced material came from PBMCs or T cells enriched from blood (not recorded which). This TCR derives from a man aged 40-49 years who had recovered from COVID-19. The chain couples TRBV19 to TRBJ1-4; unclear D gene. Written as DNA, the CDR3 is TGTGCCAGTAGTATAACGCGTCGAACTAATGAAAAACTGTTTTTT. It is translated as CASSITRRTNEKLFF.